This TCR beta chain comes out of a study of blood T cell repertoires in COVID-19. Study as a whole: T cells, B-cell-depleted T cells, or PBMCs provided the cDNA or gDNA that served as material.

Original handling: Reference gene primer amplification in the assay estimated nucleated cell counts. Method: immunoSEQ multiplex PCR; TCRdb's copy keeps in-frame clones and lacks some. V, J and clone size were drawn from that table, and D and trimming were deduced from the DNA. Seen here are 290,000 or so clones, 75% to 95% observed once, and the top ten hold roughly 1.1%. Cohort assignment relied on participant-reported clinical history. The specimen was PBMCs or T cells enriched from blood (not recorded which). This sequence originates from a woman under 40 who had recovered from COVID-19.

The CDR3 DNA is TGTGCCAGCAGCGGAACTAGCGGGAGGACTTCGGTGAATGAGCAGTTCTTC. Translation gives CASSGTSGRTSVNEQFF. The chain carries TRBV7-3 and TRBJ2-1, with 12 bases that match TRBD2. The CDR3 has 17 amino acids. Losses at the gene ends were 5 bases for V and 7 bases for J; bases not matched to a gene: 12. Per germline, CDR1 SGHTA and CDR2 FQGTGA.